This TCR beta chain emerged from a study of T-cell reconstitution after alpha-beta-depleted transplantation in children (dated by TCRdb to about 2016). Study-level background: Using TCR repertoire profiling, the study quantitatively followed how T-cell immune reconstitution unfolded in children after TCRalphabeta/CD19-depleted allogeneic hematopoietic cell transplantation.

The CDR3 holds 16 amino acids from the cysteine to the phenylalanine. The CDR3 DNA has 48 bases and is translated from base 1. Deletion took 5 bases off V and 4 bases off J, with a span of 19 bases between the germline ends. The germline V gene (reference sequence) gives CDR1 as SEHNR and CDR2 as FQNEAQ. The library was generated by PCR. The instrument given in TCRdb is Illumina HiSeq 2500. TCR library preparation used molecular barcoding, with unique molecular identifiers applied to normalize quantification of the TCRbeta repertoire. TCRdb's own reprocessing of the public reads used fastp at Q25 and MiXCR and kept productive beta chains. Under each unique CDR3 protein, matching rows form one entry showing the most common genes and DNA. This sample holds approximately 200,000 distinct CDR3 sequences; approximately 15% were observed only once. Under 15% of the sample comes from the top ten. This clonotype was counted at least ten times. Its antigen is not yet known. No base quality information exists; no much larger clone differs at one position.

The chain is assembled from TRBV7-9 and TRBJ2-3, with the D segment identity uncertain. Here the sequenced sample was PBMCs from the stem cell graft donor, taken from the stem cell graft. The TCR originated in a human donor who donated a stem cell graft to a child with acute lymphoblastic leukemia. CDR3 loop: CASSKKGIPLADTQYF. The nucleotide sequence reads TGTGCCAGCAGCAAAAAGGGTATCCCTCTCGCAGATACGCAGTATTTT.